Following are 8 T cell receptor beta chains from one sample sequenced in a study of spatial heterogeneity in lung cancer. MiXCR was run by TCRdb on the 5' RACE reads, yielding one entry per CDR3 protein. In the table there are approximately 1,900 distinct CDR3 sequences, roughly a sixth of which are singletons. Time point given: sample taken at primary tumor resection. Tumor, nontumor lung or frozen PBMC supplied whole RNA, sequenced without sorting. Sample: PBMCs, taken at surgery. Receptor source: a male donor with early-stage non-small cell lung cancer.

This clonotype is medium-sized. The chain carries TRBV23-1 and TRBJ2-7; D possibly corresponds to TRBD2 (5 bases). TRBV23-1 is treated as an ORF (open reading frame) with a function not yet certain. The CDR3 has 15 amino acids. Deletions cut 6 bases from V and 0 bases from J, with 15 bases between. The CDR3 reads CASRPKRFRSYEQYF. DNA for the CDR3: TGCGCCAGCAGACCTAAGCGGTTCCGCTCCTACGAGCAGTACTTC.

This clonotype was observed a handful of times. The CDR3 is CSAGRLLGLAGKRRETQYF. CDR3 bases: TGCAGTGCTGGGAGACTATTAGGGCTAGCGGGAAAAAGGAGGGAGACCCAGTACTTC. The chain carries TRBV20-1 and TRBJ2-5, with 9 bases aligning to TRBD2. Germline values: CDR1 DFQATT, CDR2 SNEGSKA (reference sequence). The CDR3 has 19 residues. V was clipped by 5 bases and J by 5 bases; unmatched bases: 24.

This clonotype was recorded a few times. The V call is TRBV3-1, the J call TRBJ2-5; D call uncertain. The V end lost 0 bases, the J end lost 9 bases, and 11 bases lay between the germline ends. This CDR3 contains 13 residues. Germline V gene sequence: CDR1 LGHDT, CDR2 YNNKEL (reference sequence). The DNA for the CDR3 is TGTGCCAGCAGCCAAGACTCCGTTCCCCCCCAGTACTTC. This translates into CASSQDSVPPQYF.

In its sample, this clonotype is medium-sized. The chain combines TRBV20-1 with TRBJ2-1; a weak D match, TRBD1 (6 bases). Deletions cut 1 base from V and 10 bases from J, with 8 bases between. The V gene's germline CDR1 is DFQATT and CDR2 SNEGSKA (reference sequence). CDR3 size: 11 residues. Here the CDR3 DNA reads TGCAGTGCTAGAGCCGGGACAGAGCAGTTCTTC. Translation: CSARAGTEQFF.

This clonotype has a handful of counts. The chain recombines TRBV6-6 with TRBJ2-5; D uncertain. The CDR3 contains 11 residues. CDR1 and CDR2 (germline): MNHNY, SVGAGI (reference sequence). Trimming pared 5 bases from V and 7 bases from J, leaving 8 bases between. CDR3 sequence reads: CASSTLGTQYF. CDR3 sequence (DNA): TGTGCCAGCAGTACTCTCGGGACCCAGTACTTC.

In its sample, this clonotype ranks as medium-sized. The CDR3 coding sequence is TGTGCCTGGGGACTAGCGGGAACCTACGAGCAGTACTTC. Its protein product is CAWGLAGTYEQYF. J is TRBJ2-7 and V is TRBV30; 12 bases match TRBD2. Germline V lookup: CDR1 GTSNPN, CDR2 SVGIG (reference sequence). V shed 5 bases, J shed 2 bases, and the junction held 1 base outside the gene matches. The CDR3 spans 13 residues.

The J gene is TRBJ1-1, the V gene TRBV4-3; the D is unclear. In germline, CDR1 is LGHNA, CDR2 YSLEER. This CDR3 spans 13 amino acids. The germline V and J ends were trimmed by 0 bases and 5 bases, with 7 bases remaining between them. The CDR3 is CASSQEAETEAFF. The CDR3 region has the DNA TGCGCCAGCAGCCAAGAGGCCGAGACTGAAGCTTTCTTT.

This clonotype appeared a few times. CDR3 protein: CASSRTKREQYF. CDR3 DNA: TGTGCCAGCAGCCGCACCAAGAGGGAGCAGTACTTC. The genes are TRBV3-1 and TRBJ2-7; D unresolved. V lost 4 bases and J 7 bases, leaving 11 bases between the germline ends. From germline, CDR1 is LGHDT and CDR2 YNNKEL (reference sequence). This CDR3 has 12 residues.